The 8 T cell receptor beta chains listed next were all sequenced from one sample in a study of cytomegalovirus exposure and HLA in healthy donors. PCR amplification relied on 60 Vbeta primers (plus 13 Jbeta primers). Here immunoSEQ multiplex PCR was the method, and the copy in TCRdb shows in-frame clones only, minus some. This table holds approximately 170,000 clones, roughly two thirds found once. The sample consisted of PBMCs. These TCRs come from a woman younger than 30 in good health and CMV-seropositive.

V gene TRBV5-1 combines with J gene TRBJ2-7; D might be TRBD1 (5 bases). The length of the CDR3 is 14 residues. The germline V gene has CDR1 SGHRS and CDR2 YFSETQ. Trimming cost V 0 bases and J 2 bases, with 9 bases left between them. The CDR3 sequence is CASSLDRLTYEQYF. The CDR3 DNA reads TGCGCCAGCAGCTTGGACAGGCTTACCTACGAGCAGTACTTC. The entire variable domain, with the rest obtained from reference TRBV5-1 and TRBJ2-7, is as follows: KAGVTQTPRYLIKTRGQQVTLSCSPISGHRSVSWYQQTPGQGLQFLFEYFSETQRNKGNFPGRFSGRQFSNSRSEMNVSTLELGDSALYLCASSLDRLTYEQYFGPGTRLTVT.

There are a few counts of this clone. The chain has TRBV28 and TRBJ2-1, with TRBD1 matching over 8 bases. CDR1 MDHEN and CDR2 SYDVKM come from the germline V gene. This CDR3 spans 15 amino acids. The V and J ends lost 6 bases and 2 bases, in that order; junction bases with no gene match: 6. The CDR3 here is CASRDREIPYNEQFF. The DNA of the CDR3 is TGTGCCAGCAGGGACAGGGAGATCCCCTACAATGAGCAGTTCTTC. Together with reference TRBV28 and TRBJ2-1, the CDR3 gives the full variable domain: DVKVTQSSRYLVKRTGEKVFLECVQDMDHENMFWYRQDPGLGLRLIYFSYDVKMKEKGDIPEGYSVSREKKERFSLILESASTNQTSMYLCASRDREIPYNEQFFGPGTRLTVL.

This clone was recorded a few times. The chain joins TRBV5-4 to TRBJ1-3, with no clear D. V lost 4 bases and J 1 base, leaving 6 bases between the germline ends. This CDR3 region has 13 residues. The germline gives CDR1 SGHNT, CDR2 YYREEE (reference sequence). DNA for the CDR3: TGTGCCAGCAGCCCGGTGTCTGGAAACACCATATATTTT. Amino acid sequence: CASSPVSGNTIYF.

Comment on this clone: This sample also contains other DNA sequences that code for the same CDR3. CDR3 nucleotides: TGTGCCAGCAGCTTAGGAGGAGGGGCCAACGTCCTGACTTTC. It is translated as CASSLGGGANVLTF. The V call is TRBV7-3, the J call TRBJ2-6, with D perhaps matching TRBD2 (5 bases). Deletions cut 2 bases from V and 4 bases from J, with 6 bases between. The CDR3 consists of 14 residues. Germline loops: CDR1 SGHTA, CDR2 FQGTGA. Looking up the rest from reference TRBV7-3 and TRBJ2-6 gives the full variable domain: GAGVSQTPSNKVTEKGKYVELRCDPISGHTALYWYRQSLGQGPEFLIYFQGTGAADDSGLPNDRFFAVRPEGSVSTLKIQRTERGDSAVYLCASSLGGGANVLTFGAGSRLTVL.

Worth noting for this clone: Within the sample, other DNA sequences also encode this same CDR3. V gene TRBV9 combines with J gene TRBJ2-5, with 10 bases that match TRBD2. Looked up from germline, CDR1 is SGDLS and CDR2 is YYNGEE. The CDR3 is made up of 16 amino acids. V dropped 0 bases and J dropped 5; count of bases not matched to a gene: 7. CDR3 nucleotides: TGTGCCAGCAGCGTAGGGGCTAGCGGGGGCGGGGAGACCCAGTACTTC. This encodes CASSVGASGGGETQYF. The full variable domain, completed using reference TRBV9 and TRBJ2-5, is DSGVTQTPKHLITATGQRVTLRCSPRSGDLSVYWYQQSLDQGLQFLIQYYNGEERAKGNILERFSAQQFPDLHSELNLSSLELGDSALYFCASSVGASGGGETQYFGPGTRLLVL.

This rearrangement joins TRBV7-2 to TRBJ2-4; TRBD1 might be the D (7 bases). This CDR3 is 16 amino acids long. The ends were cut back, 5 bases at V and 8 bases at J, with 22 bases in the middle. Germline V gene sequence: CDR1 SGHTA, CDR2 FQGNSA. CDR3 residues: CASSQGLWGRGDIQYF. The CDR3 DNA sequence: TGTGCCAGCAGCCAAGGGTTGTGGGGCAGGGGGGACATTCAGTACTTC.

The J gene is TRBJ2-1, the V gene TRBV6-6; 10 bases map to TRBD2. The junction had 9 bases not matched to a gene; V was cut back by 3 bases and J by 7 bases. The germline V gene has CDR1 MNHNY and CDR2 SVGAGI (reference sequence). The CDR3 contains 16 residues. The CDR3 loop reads CASSYRSGGAGNEQFF. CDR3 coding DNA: TGTGCCAGCAGTTATCGGAGCGGGGGGGCGGGGAATGAGCAGTTCTTC.

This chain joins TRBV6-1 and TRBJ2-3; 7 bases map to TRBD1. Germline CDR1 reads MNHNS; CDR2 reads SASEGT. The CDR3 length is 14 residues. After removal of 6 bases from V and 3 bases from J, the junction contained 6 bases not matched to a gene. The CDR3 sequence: CASSLDRATDTQYF. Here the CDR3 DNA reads TGTGCCAGCAGCTTAGACAGGGCAACAGATACGCAGTATTTT.